One and the same sample provided the 23 T cell receptor beta chains below, sequenced in a study of cytotoxic CD8 clonotypes in ibrutinib-treated CLL. Profiled with immunoSEQ multiplex PCR; TCRdb holds only in-frame clones, not every one. The table has roughly 220,000 clones, around 75% seen once; the top ten hold approximately 6%. Here the sequenced sample was PBMCs, taken after 12 months of ibrutinib treatment. The receptors were sampled from a human donor with chronic lymphocytic leukemia.

V gene TRBV19 combines with J gene TRBJ1-5; D is undetermined. Trimming left V 5 bases short and J 0 bases short, with 8 bases between. The CDR3 runs 14 residues. The V gene's germline CDR1 is LNHDA and CDR2 SQIVND (reference sequence). The DNA for the CDR3 is TGTGCCAGTAGTGGGGAGAATAGCAATCAGCCCCAGCATTTT. This gives the protein CASSGENSNQPQHF.

The rearrangement uses TRBV10-3 and TRBJ1-1; no definite D call. The CDR3 covers 14 residues. Trimming left V 0 bases short and J 1 base short, with 6 bases between. Germline CDR1 is ENHRY and CDR2 is SYGVKD. The CDR3, as DNA: TGTGCCATCAGTGAGTCCGGGCGGAACACTGAAGCTTTCTTT. Its translation: CAISESGRNTEAFF.

This rearrangement joins TRBV7-8 to TRBJ2-7; 8 nucleotides match TRBD2. V was pared by 5 bases and J by 9 bases, with 9 bases of the junction left unmatched. In germline, CDR1 is SGHVS, CDR2 FQNEAQ. The length of the CDR3 is 13 residues. The CDR3 here is CASSPAGGVGQYF. CDR3 nucleotide sequence: TGTGCCAGCAGCCCCGCGGGAGGCGTTGGGCAGTACTTC.

The gene calls are TRBV27 and TRBJ1-2; perhaps TRBD1 as D (6 bases). V dropped 5 bases and J dropped 9 bases, with 16 bases sitting between them. Germline CDR1 reads MNHEY; CDR2 reads SMNVEV (reference sequence). CDR3 size: 13 residues. This CDR3 is CASSALGASRYTF. DNA for the CDR3: TGTGCCAGCAGTGCCTTGGGGGCTTCGCGCTACACCTTC.

This chain joins TRBV29-1 and TRBJ2-5; D unresolved. V lost 5 bases and J 1 base, leaving 11 bases between the germline ends. The germline CDR1 and CDR2 sequences are SQVTM and ANQGSEA. This CDR3 spans 13 amino acids. The CDR3 spells CSVNRQTQETQYF. CDR3 nucleotides: TGCAGCGTTAATCGGCAGACCCAAGAGACCCAGTACTTC.

The chain uses TRBV6-5 and TRBJ2-1; D gene uncertain. Per the germline V gene, CDR1 is MNHEY and CDR2 is SVGAGI. The CDR3 loop spans 13 amino acids. The V and J ends lost 3 bases and 12 bases respectively, with 15 bases between them. CDR3 in amino acids: CASSYFPTDSQFF. CDR3 sequence (DNA): TGTGCCAGCAGTTATTTCCCGACCGACTCGCAGTTCTTC.

This clone was seen only once. This sequence joins TRBV7-9 and TRBJ2-1; the D is unclear. The V gene's germline CDR1 is SEHNR and CDR2 FQNEAQ (reference sequence). V lost 6 bases and J 10 bases, leaving 10 bases between the germline ends. The CDR3 is 11 residues long. DNA for the CDR3: TGTGCCAGCAGACTTGGGTCCGAGCAGTTCTTC. It translates to CASRLGSEQFF. The full variable domain, in which reference TRBV7-9 and TRBJ2-1 provide the parts outside the CDR3, is DTGVSQNPRHKITKRGQNVTFRCDPISEHNRLYWYRQTLGQGPEFLTYFQNEAQLEKSRLLSDRFSAERPKGSFSTLEIQRTEQGDSAMYLCASRLGSEQFFGPGTRLTVL.

The rearrangement uses TRBV9 and TRBJ2-2; possibly TRBD1 or TRBD2 for D (5 bases each). This CDR3 has 14 amino acids. V was shortened by 3 bases and J by 6 bases, with 12 bases between the two germline ends. Per germline, CDR1 SGDLS and CDR2 YYNGEE. The CDR3 loop reads CASSAGAQAGELFF. The CDR3 bases are TGTGCCAGCAGCGCCGGGGCACAGGCCGGGGAGCTGTTTTTT.

The genes are TRBV18 and TRBJ2-1; no definite D call. CDR3 length: 14 residues. Germline CDR1 KGHSH, CDR2 LQKENI. V was pared by 2 bases and J by 2 bases, with 7 bases between. The CDR3 coding sequence is TGTGCCAGCTCACCATCTGGTACCTACAATGAGCAGTTCTTC. Translating it yields CASSPSGTYNEQFF.

The chain combines TRBV10-2 with TRBJ2-7; the D is unclear. The germline V gene encodes CDR1 WSHSY and CDR2 SAAADI. V was clipped by 8 bases and J by 2 bases, with 13 bases between them. The CDR3 covers 13 residues. The CDR3 loop is CASFPSRAYEQYF. The CDR3 nucleotides are TGCGCCAGCTTCCCATCTCGGGCCTACGAGCAGTACTTC.

This clone was counted once. This chain links TRBV6-5 with TRBJ2-5; 7 bases are shared with TRBD1. This CDR3 comprises 14 residues. Germline loops: CDR1 MNHEY, CDR2 SVGAGI. V lost 5 bases to trimming and J lost 5 bases; unmatched junction nucleotides: 8. CDR3 amino acids: CASSPGQAGETQYF. The DNA for the CDR3 is TGTGCCAGCAGTCCCGGACAGGCCGGGGAGACCCAGTACTTC.

V is TRBV9 and J is TRBJ2-3, with D possibly TRBD1 on 5 matching bases. Germline values: CDR1 SGDLS, CDR2 YYNGEE. Trimming cost V 2 bases and J 6 bases, with 7 bases left between them. There are 12 residues in the CDR3. CDR3 sequence (DNA): TGTGCCAGCAGCGTCAAGGGGGATACGCAGTATTTT. Amino acids: CASSVKGDTQYF.

The chain combines TRBV5-1 with TRBJ2-7; D tentatively reads TRBD1 or TRBD2 (5 bases each). The V gene lost 3 bases and the J gene lost 6 bases, with 7 bases spanning the gap. Germline values: CDR1 SGHRS, CDR2 YFSETQ. This CDR3 comprises 11 residues. CDR3 protein: CASSSGGEQYF. CDR3 nucleotide sequence: TGCGCCAGCAGCTCTGGGGGCGAGCAGTACTTC.

V is TRBV7-8 and J is TRBJ2-5, with 13 nucleotides matching TRBD2. This CDR3 comprises 19 residues. Trimming took 5 bases from V and 2 from J; bases not matched to a gene: 14. Per the germline V gene, CDR1 is SGHVS and CDR2 is FQNEAQ. The CDR3 bases are TGTGCCAGCAGCCCTCAGATAAAGGGACTAGCGGGGACTCAAGAGACCCAGTACTTC. Protein: CASSPQIKGLAGTQETQYF.

The chain is built from TRBV7-2 and TRBJ2-7; 10 bases map to TRBD2. This CDR3 has 16 amino acids. Germline V gene data show CDR1 as SGHTA and CDR2 as FQGNSA. The V and J ends lost 4 bases and 1 base, in that order; junction bases with no gene match: 7. The CDR3 DNA reads TGTGCCAGCAGCTCGTTTGGGACTAGCGTATCCTACGAGCAGTACTTC. Amino acids: CASSSFGTSVSYEQYF.

This sequence joins TRBV4-2 and TRBJ1-2; 9 nucleotides line up with TRBD1. Trimming cost V 0 bases and J 6 bases; bases outside gene matches: 11. The length of the CDR3 is 17 residues. Germline CDR1 and CDR2: LGHNA and YNFKEQ. In nucleotides, the CDR3 is TGTGCCAGCAGCCAAGATAGTGGGACAGGGAAGTCGAATGGCTACACCTTC. Its protein is CASSQDSGTGKSNGYTF.

This clone was seen a few times. The CDR3 loop reads CATSLSQGAGGNTIYF. The CDR3 nucleotides are TGTGCCACCAGTCTCAGTCAGGGCGCGGGTGGAAACACCATATATTTT. This chain uses TRBV15 with TRBJ1-3; tentatively, D is TRBD1 (5 bases). The germline gives CDR1 LNHNV, CDR2 YYDKDF (reference sequence). The CDR3 is 16 residues long. With 6 bases removed from V and 3 bases from J, the gap between germline ends came to 18 bases.

This clone appeared a few times. V is TRBV9 and J is TRBJ1-1; D is ambiguous. With 4 bases removed from V and 2 bases from J, the gap between germline ends came to 12 bases. The CDR3 length is 14 residues. The V gene's germline CDR1 is SGDLS and CDR2 YYNGEE. This CDR3 reads CASSPYPDNTEAFF. CDR3 coding DNA: TGTGCCAGCAGCCCATATCCGGATAACACTGAAGCTTTCTTT.

J is TRBJ2-3 and V is TRBV29-1; D gene ambiguous. Germline lookup yields CDR1 SQVTM and CDR2 ANQGSEA. The CDR3 loop spans 14 amino acids. V lost 1 base and J 1 base, leaving 9 bases between the germline ends. CDR3 sequence reads: CSVEVNTRTDTQYF. As DNA, the CDR3 is TGCAGCGTTGAAGTTAACACCCGCACAGATACGCAGTATTTT.

The rearrangement joins TRBV30 to TRBJ2-2; TRBD1 is a possible D gene (5 bases). Looked up from germline, CDR1 is GTSNPN and CDR2 is SVGIG (reference sequence). Trimming removed 0 bases from V and 4 bases from J, with 12 bases in between. The CDR3 covers 15 residues. CDR3 sequence: CAWSVRGRATGELFF. In DNA, the CDR3 is TGTGCCTGGAGTGTACGTGGCAGGGCCACCGGGGAGCTGTTTTTT. Full variable domain (outside the CDR3, taken from reference TRBV30 and TRBJ2-2): SQTIHQWPATLVQPVGSPLSLECTVEGTSNPNLYWYRQAAGRGLQLLFYSVGIGQISSEVPQNLSASRPQDRQFILSSKKLLLSDSGFYLCAWSVRGRATGELFFGEGSRLTVL.

The rearrangement links TRBV7-8 to TRBJ1-5, with D unclear. The V end was cut by 5 bases, the J end by 3 bases, with 14 bases between. There are 15 residues in the CDR3. Germline V gene lookup returns CDR1 SGHVS and CDR2 FQNEAQ. The CDR3 reads CASSRDSGSNQPQHF. CDR3 sequence (DNA): TGTGCCAGCAGCCGAGATTCGGGCTCCAATCAGCCCCAGCATTTT.

The genes are TRBV27 and TRBJ1-2, with a tentative D call TRBD1 (5 bases). V shed 5 bases and J shed 7 bases, with 20 bases lying between them. Germline loops: CDR1 MNHEY, CDR2 SMNVEV (reference sequence). This CDR3 contains 15 residues. CDR3: CASSTSGLRGSGYTF. As DNA, the CDR3 is TGTGCCAGCAGTACCTCGGGACTCCGGGGAAGTGGCTACACCTTC.

The chain uses TRBV29-1 and TRBJ1-3, with D unclear. This CDR3 is built from 14 residues. Germline loops: CDR1 SQVTM, CDR2 ANQGSEA. V lost 1 base to trimming and J lost 0 bases, with 7 bases between them. In DNA, the CDR3 is TGCAGCGTTGAAGTGATGAACTCTGGAAACACCATATATTTT. Translated: CSVEVMNSGNTIYF.